Sequencing of this T cell receptor beta chain was carried out in a study of blood T cell repertoires in COVID-19. This CDR3 spans 13 amino acids. Germline CDR1 reads SGHAT; CDR2 reads FQDESV (reference sequence). V lost 2 bases, J lost 1 base, and 6 bases lay in between. The table came from immunoSEQ multiplex PCR; TCRdb's copy has only in-frame clones and leaves some out. The sample consists of about 260,000 clones, around 89% of them appearing once. The sequenced material came from PBMCs or T cells enriched from blood (not recorded which). The chain combines TRBV11-1 with TRBJ2-7; maybe TRBD2 (6 bases). The receptor was derived from a woman aged 30 to 39 with acute COVID-19. The CDR3: CASSLRGSYEQYF. The CDR3 bases are TGTGCCAGCAGCTTACGGGGGTCCTACGAGCAGTACTTC. Complete variable domain (other parts from reference TRBV11-1 and TRBJ2-7): EAEVAQSPRYKITEKSQAVAFWCDPISGHATLYWYRQILGQGPELLVQFQDESVVDDSQLPKDRFSAERLKGVDSTLKIQPAELGDSAMYLCASSLRGSYEQYFGPGTRLTVT.